This TCR beta chain was identified in a study of naive and memory T cell subsets. V was shortened by 6 bases and J by 5 bases, with 17 bases between the two germline ends. There are 15 residues in the CDR3. Germline V gene data show CDR1 as SNHLY and CDR2 as FYNNEI. This clonotype was observed many times. Described treatment: skin biopsy from PPD injection site in Mantoux-positive individual. A UMI-containing oligonucleotide was joined by 3' ligation to the TCR cDNA template. Amplification of ligated cDNA took four PCR rounds with SP2 and nested alpha and beta constant primers. TCRdb re-analysed the UMI-ligation and nested PCR reads in MiXCR, keeping a single row per CDR3 protein. Of tens of thousands of distinct CDR3 sequences detected, under 8.5% appear once; the ten largest clones hold about 3.1%.

This TCR came from an adult in good health. This material consisted of skin, taken from a tuberculin skin test site. The rearrangement links TRBV2 to TRBJ2-1, with D possibly called TRBD1 or TRBD2 (5 bases each). CDR3 in amino acids: CASSQIGTGNNEQFF. The CDR3 DNA is TGTGCCAGCAGCCAAATCGGGACGGGGAACAATGAGCAGTTCTTC.